This T cell receptor beta chain was obtained from a study of blood T cells in healthy people across ages. Next came a second PCR, run for about 7 to 12 cycles, which used a sample-barcoded 5' primer along with a J-beta primer mix. Each CDR3 protein is one row after TCRdb ran MiXCR on the 5' RACE reads. Counted here are over 600,000 distinct CDR3 sequences, 20% to 25% occurring once; the ten biggest clones make up 3% to 4%. Per germline, CDR1 SGHTS and CDR2 YDEGEE. This CDR3 is built from 16 residues. Trimming cost V 0 bases and J 6 bases; bases outside gene matches: 5. The receptor was isolated from a man aged 65 to 79 in good health. The sequenced sample consisted of blood. V is TRBV5-8 and J is TRBJ2-4; 11 bases align to TRBD2. The CDR3 region is CASSLEGTSGGNIQYF. The CDR3 DNA sequence: TGTGCCAGCAGCTTGGAAGGGACTAGCGGAGGAAACATTCAGTACTTC.